The clone carrying this T cell receptor (beta chain) was found a few times. Antigen unknown. The sample comes from a study of T-cell memory formation after mild COVID-19. Findings and limits, study-wide: For second-wave clones that peaked at day 37, SARS-CoV-2 specificity went unverified.

This CDR3 region has 17 residues. Trimming cost V 0 bases and J 1 base, with 14 bases left between them. CDR1 and CDR2 from the germline V gene are KGHDR and SFDVKD. TCRdb ran MiXCR on the 5' RACE reads and lists one entry per CDR3 protein. This sample has more than 85,000 distinct CDR3 sequences, with 11% found just once. Sequencing used PBMCs or a T cell subset sorted from them (not recorded which). The sequence derives from a man between 18 and 29 years old who had mild COVID-19 (a few samples of this study predate the infection). Cell type and time point are not known. This sequence joins TRBV24-1 and TRBJ1-1, with D tentatively TRBD1 (6 bases). This CDR3 is CATSDLGQGSRNTEAFF. The CDR3 DNA reads TGTGCCACCAGTGATTTGGGGCAGGGGAGTAGGAACACTGAAGCTTTCTTT.